This record concerns one T cell receptor beta chain sequence. Its specificity is unknown. This sample was included in a study of OX40 agonist ivuxolimab in advanced cancers. Overall study context: With a range of about 23 to 85, age averaged approximately 54 years, and around 83% were male. Study-level results: Clonal expansion by week 6 occurred in CD4+ and CD8+ blood T cells (at 0.1 to 3.0 mg/kg). CD8+ T cells were the subset that, on average, had more expanded clones than CD4+.

Sequencing was performed with immunoSEQ multiplex PCR; in TCRdb, only in-frame clones are kept and a portion is missing. The sample records roughly 100,000 clones, around 83% being singletons. The CDR3 totals 14 residues. Trimming removed 3 bases at V and 3 bases at J, with 8 bases between. CDR1 is WNHNN and CDR2 is SYGVQD in the germline V gene (reference sequence). This chain joins TRBV10-1 and TRBJ2-2; the D gene is possibly TRBD2 (5 bases). The sequence was collected from an adult with an advanced solid tumor such as melanoma, head and neck, liver or kidney cancer. Sequenced here: CD4+ or CD8+ T cells sorted from blood, sampled in a trial of the OX40 agonist ivuxolimab. CDR3 residues: CASSDWGDTGELFF. CDR3 in DNA: TGCGCCAGCAGTGATTGGGGAGACACCGGGGAGCTGTTTTTT.